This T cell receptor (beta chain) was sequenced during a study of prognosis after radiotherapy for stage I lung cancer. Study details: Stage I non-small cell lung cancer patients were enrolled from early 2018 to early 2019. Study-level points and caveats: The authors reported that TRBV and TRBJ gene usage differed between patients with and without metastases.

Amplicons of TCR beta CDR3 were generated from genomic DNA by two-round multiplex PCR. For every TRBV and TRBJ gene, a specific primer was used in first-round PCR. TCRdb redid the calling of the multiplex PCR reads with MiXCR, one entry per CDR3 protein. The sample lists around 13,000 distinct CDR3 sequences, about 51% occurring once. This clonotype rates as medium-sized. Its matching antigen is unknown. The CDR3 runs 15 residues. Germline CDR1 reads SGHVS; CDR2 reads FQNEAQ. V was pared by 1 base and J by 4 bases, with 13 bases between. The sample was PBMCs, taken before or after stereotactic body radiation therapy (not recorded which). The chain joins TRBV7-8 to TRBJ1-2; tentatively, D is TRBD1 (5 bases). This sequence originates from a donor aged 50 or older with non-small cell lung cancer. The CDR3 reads CASSLGRRRGYGYTF. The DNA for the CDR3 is TGTGCCAGCAGCTTAGGCCGGCGGAGGGGCTATGGCTACACCTTC. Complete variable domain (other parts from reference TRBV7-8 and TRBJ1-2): GAGVSQSPRYKVAKRGQDVALRCDPISGHVSLFWYQQALGQGPEFLTYFQNEAQLDKSGLPSDRFFAERPEGSVSTLKIQRTQQEDSAVYLCASSLGRRRGYGYTFGSGTRLTVV.